Detailed here is one T cell receptor (beta chain). Sequencing used immunoSEQ multiplex PCR; TCRdb keeps in-frame clones, though not all of them. The sample consists of 35,000 to 50,000 clones, around 90% of them appearing once. The germline V gene encodes CDR1 SGHRS and CDR2 YFSETQ. This CDR3 has 14 amino acids. V lost 4 bases to trimming and J lost 10 bases, with 18 bases between them. This entry comes from a study of blood T cell repertoires in COVID-19. The sequenced sample was peripheral blood. The TCR was taken from a woman between 25 and 40 years old in a cohort sampled during active COVID-19. The chain joins TRBV5-1 to TRBJ2-1; D may be TRBD1 (6 bases). The CDR3 spells CASSPRVTGGEQFF. The DNA of the CDR3 is TGCGCCAGCAGCCCCCGGGTGACAGGTGGCGAGCAGTTCTTC.